The 20 T cell receptor beta chains presented below share a single source sample, sequenced in a study of early T cells in non-severe SARS-CoV-2 infection. TCRdb recomputed calls from the 5' RACE reads with MiXCR, one row per CDR3 protein. The sample consists of tens of thousands of distinct CDR3 sequences, about 10% of them appearing once. Input material: whole blood. These receptors all come from an adult who was a healthcare worker with PCR-confirmed SARS-CoV-2 infection or an uninfected control (not recorded which).

Ten or more counts support this clonotype. The chain is built from TRBV7-9 and TRBJ2-3; the match to TRBD1 covers 7 bases. V lost 5 bases and J lost 3; bases outside the gene matches: 5. This CDR3 comprises 14 residues. Per the germline V gene, CDR1 is SEHNR and CDR2 is FQNEAQ (reference sequence). CDR3 coding DNA: TGTGCCAGCAGCCCGGGACAGCCGACAGATACGCAGTATTTT. It encodes CASSPGQPTDTQYF.

The chain has TRBV7-9 and TRBJ2-3; the D is unclear. The CDR3 extends over 15 amino acids. CDR1 and CDR2 from the germline V gene are SEHNR and FQNEAQ (reference sequence). V shed 5 bases and J shed 0 bases, with 12 bases lying between them. CDR3: CASSGLDTSTDTQYF. The CDR3 DNA is TGTGCCAGCAGCGGGCTAGACACTAGCACAGATACGCAGTATTTT.

This clonotype was seen at least ten times. The gene calls are TRBV7-9 and TRBJ2-5, with 10 bases that match TRBD2. The V and J ends lost 0 bases and 0 bases, in that order; junction bases with no gene match: 4. The germline V gene encodes CDR1 SEHNR and CDR2 FQNEAQ (reference sequence). This CDR3 is built from 17 residues. CDR3 bases: TGTGCCAGCAGCTTAGCTCTAGCGGGAGAGTACCAAGAGACCCAGTACTTC. This encodes CASSLALAGEYQETQYF.

In its sample, this clonotype was seen many times. This chain links TRBV12-3 or TRBV12-4 with TRBJ2-6; maybe TRBD2 (5 bases). The CDR3 length is 12 residues. Trimming cost V 3 bases and J 12 bases, with 9 bases left between them. Here the CDR3 DNA reads TGTGCCAGCAGTTTGCGGGCGGCCGTCCTGACTTTC. The encoded protein is CASSLRAAVLTF.

This clonotype was observed a handful of times. The chain joins TRBV19 to TRBJ2-1, with D perhaps given as TRBD1 or TRBD2 (5 bases each). The CDR3 runs to 17 residues. V lost 4 bases and J 3 bases, leaving 19 bases between the germline ends. From germline, CDR1 is LNHDA and CDR2 SQIVND (reference sequence). CDR3 protein: CASSTETLGEHYNEQFF. DNA for the CDR3: TGTGCCAGTAGTACCGAAACCTTAGGGGAGCACTACAATGAGCAGTTCTTC. Full variable domain (outside the CDR3, taken from reference TRBV19 and TRBJ2-1): DGGITQSPKYLFRKEGQNVTLSCEQNLNHDAMYWYRQDPGQGLRLIYYSQIVNDFQKGDIAEGYSVSREKKESFPLTVTSAQKNPTAFYLCASSTETLGEHYNEQFFGPGTRLTVL.

A note on this clonotype: This sequence may be a read error, since a much larger clone differs from it by one base. This sequence joins TRBV6-2 or TRBV6-3 and TRBJ2-1, with TRBD2 identical over 9 bases. The CDR3 loop spans 15 amino acids. Losses at the gene ends were 7 bases for V and 7 bases for J; bases not matched to a gene: 11. Germline CDR1 and CDR2: MNHEY and SVGEGT. The CDR3 is CASTWTSERLNEQFF. The DNA of the CDR3 is TGTGCCAGCACCTGGACTAGCGAGAGACTTAATGAGCAGTTCTTC.

The chain employs TRBV29-1 and TRBJ2-5; weak D call: TRBD2 (6 bases). Trimming left V 6 bases short and J 5 bases short, with 13 bases between. Per the germline V gene, CDR1 is SQVTM and CDR2 is ANQGSEA. This CDR3 is 12 amino acids long. CDR3 bases: TGCAGCGTGGGTCGGGGGATGGAGACCCAGTACTTC. Residues: CSVGRGMETQYF.

This sequence joins TRBV20-1 and TRBJ2-3; D might be TRBD1 (6 bases). Germline CDR1 DFQATT, CDR2 SNEGSKA (reference sequence). Trimming removed 1 base at V and 0 bases at J, with 11 bases between. The CDR3 sequence is 15 residues long. CDR3 protein: CSARVGGTSTDTQYF. The CDR3 DNA is TGCAGTGCTAGAGTAGGGGGTACTAGCACAGATACGCAGTATTTT.

The V gene is TRBV7-6, the J gene TRBJ2-2, with 10 nucleotides matching TRBD1. The germline V gene has CDR1 SGHVS and CDR2 FNYEAQ. Germline trimming cut 5 bases from V and 5 bases from J; bases unmatched to any gene: 8. This CDR3 has 16 amino acids. CDR3 in DNA: TGTGCCAGCAGCCAACCTGGACAGGGGGGAACCGGGGAGCTGTTTTTT. Its protein is CASSQPGQGGTGELFF.

This clonotype was observed a few times. The chain employs TRBV5-1 and TRBJ2-2, with TRBD2 matching 11 bases. CDR1 is SGHRS, CDR2 YFSETQ, per germline. V dropped 0 bases and J dropped 4; count of bases not matched to a gene: 2. This CDR3 comprises 16 residues. CDR3 residues: CASSLGLAGTTGELFF. The CDR3 DNA is TGCGCCAGCAGCTTGGGACTAGCGGGGACCACCGGGGAGCTGTTTTTT.

This clonotype was seen many times. The CDR3 sequence: CASSHRADREDEQYF. CDR3 coding DNA: TGCGCCAGCAGTCACCGCGCAGACAGGGAGGACGAGCAGTACTTC. This sequence joins TRBV23-1 and TRBJ2-7; tentative D call: TRBD1 (7 bases). TRBV23-1 qualifies as an ORF whose function is uncertain. The V gene lost 3 bases and the J gene lost 5 bases, with 17 bases spanning the gap. This CDR3 is built from 15 residues.

This clonotype has just a few counts. The chain has TRBV29-1 and TRBJ2-7, with 11 bases matching TRBD2. In germline, CDR1 is SQVTM, CDR2 ANQGSEA. V shed 4 bases, J shed 0 bases, and the junction held 5 bases outside the gene matches. The CDR3 is 15 amino acids. The CDR3 spells CSVARLAGPSYEQYF. The DNA of the CDR3 is TGCAGCGTTGCGCGACTAGCGGGGCCCTCCTACGAGCAGTACTTC.

This clonotype was recorded at least ten times. The rearrangement uses TRBV7-2 and TRBJ2-7, with 7 positions matching TRBD1. After removal of 7 bases from V and 0 bases from J, the junction contained 9 bases not matched to a gene. This CDR3 has 15 residues. Germline V gene data show CDR1 as SGHTA and CDR2 as FQGNSA. The CDR3 sequence: CASTITTGSSYEQYF. DNA of the CDR3: TGTGCCAGCACCATTACGACAGGGAGCTCCTACGAGCAGTACTTC. The full variable domain, with the rest looked up from reference TRBV7-2 and TRBJ2-7, is GAGVSQSPSNKVTEKGKDVELRCDPISGHTALYWYRQSLGQGLEFLIYFQGNSAPDKSGLPSDRFSAERTGGSVSTLTIQRTQQEDSAVYLCASTITTGSSYEQYFGPGTRLTVT.

The chain joins TRBV12-3 or TRBV12-4 to TRBJ2-7, with D possibly being TRBD1 (5 bases). The V and J ends lost 2 bases and 0 bases respectively, with 8 bases between them. The CDR3 length is 14 residues. The CDR3 nucleotides are TGTGCCAGCAGTTTATTTGACAGCTCCTACGAGCAGTACTTC. Its protein is CASSLFDSSYEQYF.

V usage is TRBV20-1 and J usage is TRBJ2-3, with TRBD1 identical over 10 bases. The V segment lost 5 bases and the J segment 5 bases; nucleotides outside the gene matches: 10. The germline V gene encodes CDR1 DFQATT and CDR2 SNEGSKA (reference sequence). This CDR3 comprises 15 residues. This chain's CDR3 is CSASSSTGGEDTQYF. The CDR3 nucleotides are TGCAGTGCTTCCTCCTCGACAGGGGGCGAAGATACGCAGTATTTT.

With respect to this clonotype: One end of the junction does not line up with germline, which may come from a read error. This rearrangement joins TRBV27 to TRBJ2-3, with 9 bases that match TRBD2. CDR3 length: 16 amino acids. In germline, CDR1 is MNHEY, CDR2 SMNVEV (reference sequence). CDR3 nucleotides: TGTGCCAGCAGTTTGAAGGGCGGGAGGGCCATAGATTCGCAGTATTTT. It encodes CASSLKGGRAIDSQYF.

The table lists this clonotype with many counts. The chain has TRBV20-1 and TRBJ1-6, with D tentatively TRBD1 (6 bases). V was shortened by 2 bases and J by 6 bases, with 11 bases between the two germline ends. The germline gives CDR1 DFQATT, CDR2 SNEGSKA (reference sequence). CDR3 size: 14 residues. The chain's CDR3 is CSARPGASNSPLHF. In DNA form, the CDR3 reads TGCAGTGCTAGACCAGGGGCCTCTAATTCACCCCTCCACTTT.

This clonotype appeared many times. This CDR3 reads CASSTGPGRTQYF. The DNA for the CDR3 is TGTGCCAGCAGTACAGGTCCGGGGCGTACGCAGTATTTT. The chain carries TRBV27 and TRBJ2-3; perhaps D is TRBD1 or TRBD2 (5 bases each). CDR1 is MNHEY and CDR2 is SMNVEV in the germline V gene (reference sequence). Trimming cost V 5 bases and J 8 bases, with 14 bases left between them. The CDR3 runs 13 residues.

This chain connects TRBV30 to TRBJ1-2, with D hard to call. Germline lookup yields CDR1 GTSNPN and CDR2 SVGIG (reference sequence). Trimming took 0 bases from V and 1 from J, leaving 12 bases between them. The CDR3 is 15 residues long. CDR3 residues: CAWSVPNARNYGYTF. In nucleotides, the CDR3 is TGTGCCTGGAGTGTACCGAACGCACGTAACTATGGCTACACCTTC.

Comment on this clonotype: This may be a read error, as it is one base from a much larger clone. The V gene is TRBV7-9, the J gene TRBJ1-4; 7 bases fit TRBD1. The CDR3 runs to 15 residues. In germline, CDR1 is SEHNR, CDR2 FQNEAQ (reference sequence). Losses at the gene ends were 3 bases for V and 3 bases for J; bases not matched to a gene: 4. The CDR3 loop reads CASSFSGQPNEKLFF. The CDR3 bases are TGTGCCAGCAGCTTTTCGGGACAGCCTAATGAAAAACTGTTTTTT.